The sequence of this T cell receptor beta chain was determined in a study of immune evolution from preneoplasia to lung adenocarcinoma. This clone was counted a single time. Its antigen is as yet unknown. Broader study findings: Top clone share appeared to fall from AAH through AIS, MIA, adenocarcinoma. Later-stage lesions appeared to have more T cells, more diversity, less clonality.

Patient tissue came from resections in Japan or China, 2014–2017. Sequencing was performed with immunoSEQ multiplex PCR; in TCRdb, only in-frame clones are kept and a portion is missing. The data contain about 3,000 clones, 80% to 90% of them singletons. The germline CDR1 and CDR2 sequences are MGHRA and YSYEKL. The CDR3 runs to 17 residues. V lost 4 bases and J lost 0, with 16 bases in between. The V gene is TRBV4-1, the J gene TRBJ2-1; a possible D gene is TRBD2 (6 bases). Sequencing input: FFPE adjacent normal lung tissue. The TCR originated in a person in their 70s with lung adenocarcinoma. CDR3 amino acids: CASSRLEGPSSYNEQFF. The CDR3 region has the DNA TGCGCCAGCAGCCGGCTGGAGGGTCCTAGCTCCTACAATGAGCAGTTCTTC.